These 20 T cell receptor beta chains were all obtained from the same sample, sequenced in a study of cytomegalovirus exposure and HLA in healthy donors. Both 60 Vbeta primers and 13 Jbeta primers went into the PCR. TCRdb keeps only in-frame clones here, not all; method: immunoSEQ multiplex PCR. The data hold over 100,000 clones, with around 78% observed a single time. Sequenced input: PBMCs. Source of these receptors: a woman aged 25 to 39 in good health and CMV-seropositive.

The V call is TRBV6-1, the J call TRBJ2-7, with 10 bases matching TRBD1. After removal of 3 bases from V and 4 bases from J, the junction contained 9 bases not matched to a gene. The CDR3 sequence is 16 residues long. The germline V gene encodes CDR1 MNHNS and CDR2 SASEGT. CDR3 protein: CASSDRGGGQGYEQYF. The CDR3 DNA is TGTGCCAGCAGTGACCGGGGAGGGGGACAGGGGTACGAGCAGTACTTC.

This clone was seen a single time. The chain has TRBV4-3 and TRBJ2-5; TRBD2 matches 12 bases. The DNA matches TRBJ2-7 better at its end, which makes the J call doubtful. The CDR3 loop spans 17 amino acids. Germline CDR1 is LGHNA and CDR2 is YSLEER. CDR3: CASSQATTSGGYYEQYF. The DNA of the CDR3 is TGCGCCAGCAGCCAGGCGACGACTAGCGGGGGTTACTACGAGCAGTACTTC.

The chain employs TRBV19 and TRBJ2-7; D is undetermined. This CDR3 has 13 amino acids. Looked up from germline, CDR1 is LNHDA and CDR2 is SQIVND (reference sequence). V was shortened by 9 bases and J by 2 bases, with 14 bases between the two germline ends. Here the CDR3 reads CASGSVGPYEQYF. The CDR3 DNA is TGTGCCAGCGGGTCGGTGGGTCCCTACGAGCAGTACTTC.

The CDR3 nucleotides read TGTGCCAGCCTGGGGACAGGGGAAATTGAACAGTACTTC. This sequence encodes CASLGTGEIEQYF. This chain uses TRBV2 with TRBJ2-7, with 10 positions matching TRBD1. CDR1 and CDR2 from the germline V gene are SNHLY and FYNNEI. Germline trimming cut 8 bases from V and 10 bases from J; bases unmatched to any gene: 11. The CDR3 is made up of 13 amino acids.

The rearrangement uses TRBV9 and TRBJ1-5; D gene unclear. V dropped 4 bases and J dropped 5 bases, with 16 bases sitting between them. CDR1 and CDR2 (germline): SGDLS, YYNGEE. The CDR3 has 15 residues. This CDR3 is CASSSTGLPHQPQHF. The CDR3 DNA reads TGTGCCAGCAGCTCTACGGGTCTCCCTCATCAGCCCCAGCATTTT.

This chain connects TRBV7-2 to TRBJ2-5; 7 bases match TRBD1. V gave up 5 bases and J gave up 5 bases; unmatched junction bases: 8. The CDR3 contains 14 residues. Germline V CDR1 and CDR2: SGHTA, FQGNSA. CDR3 protein: CASSRTGTAETQYF. Written as DNA, the CDR3 is TGTGCCAGCAGCCGCACCGGGACAGCGGAGACCCAGTACTTC.

The gene calls are TRBV30 and TRBJ1-1; 8 bases line up with TRBD1. Trimming cost V 3 bases and J 7 bases; bases outside gene matches: 4. Germline V CDR1 and CDR2: GTSNPN, SVGIG (reference sequence). The CDR3 sequence is 12 residues long. This CDR3 reads CAWRNRGSEAFF. CDR3 nucleotide sequence: TGTGCCTGGAGGAACAGGGGGAGTGAAGCTTTCTTT. Looking up the rest from reference TRBV30 and TRBJ1-1 gives the full variable domain: SQTIHQWPATLVQPVGSPLSLECTVEGTSNPNLYWYRQAAGRGLQLLFYSVGIGQISSEVPQNLSASRPQDRQFILSSKKLLLSDSGFYLCAWRNRGSEAFFGQGTRLTVV.

This chain uses TRBV30 with TRBJ2-7, with 7 nucleotides matching TRBD1. V shed 7 bases and J 1 base; nucleotides not matched to a gene: 7. The germline gives CDR1 GTSNPN, CDR2 SVGIG (reference sequence). The CDR3 length is 13 residues. The CDR3 sequence is CASKTGISYEQYF. The CDR3 DNA reads as TGTGCCTCCAAGACAGGGATTTCCTACGAGCAGTACTTC.

This clone turned up a few times. The rearrangement joins TRBV6-5 to TRBJ1-2; 8 bases align to TRBD1. The CDR3 has 16 amino acids. Germline trimming cut 0 bases from V and 6 bases from J; bases unmatched to any gene: 9. CDR1 and CDR2 (germline): MNHEY, SVGAGI. This chain's CDR3 is CASSYSRGQGRNGYTF. The CDR3 DNA sequence: TGTGCCAGCAGTTACTCGAGAGGACAGGGAAGGAATGGCTACACCTTC.

The chain joins TRBV6-1 to TRBJ2-6, with a weak D call TRBD2 (6 bases). The germline V and J ends were trimmed by 1 base and 1 base, with 8 bases remaining between them. CDR1 and CDR2 from the germline V gene are MNHNS and SASEGT. The CDR3 length is 16 residues. In DNA form, the CDR3 reads TGTGCCAGCAGTGAAGGGAGGGGATCTGGGGCCAACGTCCTGACTTTC. Amino acid sequence: CASSEGRGSGANVLTF.

Only a few counts were recorded for this clone. A read error may produce the germline difference seen at one junction end. The chain couples TRBV7-9 to TRBJ2-3; tentative D call: TRBD1 (6 bases). Per germline, CDR1 SEHNR and CDR2 FQNEAQ (reference sequence). The CDR3 length is 14 residues. This CDR3 is CSSSFSAGVDTQYF. Here the CDR3 DNA reads TGTTCCAGCAGCTTTTCGGCAGGGGTAGATACGCAGTATTTT. Based on the CDR3 plus reference TRBV7-9 and TRBJ2-3, the full variable domain is DTGVSQNPRHKITKRGQNVTFRCDPISEHNRLYWYRQTLGQGPEFLTYFQNEAQLEKSRLLSDRFSAERPKGSFSTLEIQRTEQGDSAMYLCSSSFSAGVDTQYFGPGTRLTVL.

This clone was recorded once. This chain joins TRBV9 and TRBJ2-2; 8 bases match TRBD2. The CDR3 consists of 15 residues. Germline V gene data show CDR1 as SGDLS and CDR2 as YYNGEE. V was pared by 4 bases and J by 5 bases, with 7 bases of the junction left unmatched. CDR3 in amino acids: CASSITAGETGELFF. The CDR3 DNA reads as TGTGCCAGCAGCATAACAGCGGGGGAGACCGGGGAGCTGTTTTTT.

The chain combines TRBV28 with TRBJ1-6; D gene unclear. The CDR3 contains 12 residues. Germline V gene lookup returns CDR1 MDHEN and CDR2 SYDVKM. Trimming removed 3 bases at V and 10 bases at J, with 7 bases between. The CDR3 protein is CASSFGRSPLHF. DNA of the CDR3: TGTGCCAGCAGTTTTGGTAGATCACCCCTCCACTTT. The variable domain in full, with the rest retrieved from reference TRBV28 and TRBJ1-6, is DVKVTQSSRYLVKRTGEKVFLECVQDMDHENMFWYRQDPGLGLRLIYFSYDVKMKEKGDIPEGYSVSREKKERFSLILESASTNQTSMYLCASSFGRSPLHFGNGTRLTVT.

The chain recombines TRBV28 with TRBJ1-1; 10 bases fit TRBD1. The J segment lost 0 bases and the V segment lost 6 bases, leaving 13 bases of the junction unmatched. CDR3 length equals 18 residues. Germline V CDR1 and CDR2: MDHEN, SYDVKM. CDR3 sequence reads: CASSHGTGVISMNTEAFF. The CDR3 DNA is TGTGCCAGCAGCCACGGGACAGGGGTGATTTCCATGAACACTGAAGCTTTCTTT.

This clone was seen more than once but under ten times. The chain combines TRBV6-1 with TRBJ2-5; 9 bases are shared with TRBD2. With the DNA end fitting TRBJ2-7 better, the J assignment may be wrong. Germline CDR1 MNHNS, CDR2 SASEGT. The length of the CDR3 is 15 residues. The DNA for the CDR3 is TGTGCCAGCAGTGAAGGGGGACTAGCTCCCTACGAGCAGTACTTC. Translation: CASSEGGLAPYEQYF.

The chain uses TRBV9 and TRBJ1-2; D perhaps matches TRBD1 (5 bases). CDR3 size: 13 residues. Trimming shortened V by 5 bases and J by 10 bases, and 18 bases separated the two germline ends. From germline, CDR1 is SGDLS and CDR2 YYNGEE. In DNA form, the CDR3 reads TGTGCCAGCAGAAAGGGGCAGGGTGGAAACTACACCTTC. It is translated as CASRKGQGGNYTF.

This clone was recorded a few times. The CDR3 bases are TGTGCCAGCAGCCAGGGACAGGTGAACACTGAAGCTTTCTTT. Amino acids: CASSQGQVNTEAFF. The rearrangement links TRBV11-3 to TRBJ1-1, with TRBD1 identical over 8 bases. The CDR3 consists of 14 residues. Germline V gene lookup returns CDR1 SGHNT and CDR2 YENEEA. J lost 0 bases, V lost 5 bases, and 2 bases had no gene match.

The J gene is TRBJ1-3, the V gene TRBV15; TRBD1 matches 8 bases. The V gene's germline CDR1 is LNHNV and CDR2 YYDKDF (reference sequence). V gave up 1 base and J gave up 4 bases; unmatched junction bases: 9. The CDR3 has 17 amino acids. Here the CDR3 reads CATSRARTGKGGNTIYF. As DNA, the CDR3 is TGTGCCACCAGCAGAGCCCGGACAGGGAAGGGCGGAAACACCATATATTTT.

V usage is TRBV9 and J usage is TRBJ2-2, with 7 bases lining up with TRBD1. The ends lost 3 bases at V and 0 bases at J; junction bases unmatched: 2. This CDR3 contains 15 residues. Germline values: CDR1 SGDLS, CDR2 YYNGEE. The CDR3 DNA reads TGTGCCAGCAGCGCCCAGGGGGCGAACACCGGGGAGCTGTTTTTT. Protein sequence: CASSAQGANTGELFF.

This chain connects TRBV28 to TRBJ2-5; no clear D. The CDR3 totals 14 residues. V was clipped by 6 bases and J by 1 base, with 12 bases between them. Germline V gene lookup returns CDR1 MDHEN and CDR2 SYDVKM. Here the CDR3 DNA reads TGTGCCAGCAGCGAACAGTTTATCCAAGAGACCCAGTACTTC. Encoded protein: CASSEQFIQETQYF.